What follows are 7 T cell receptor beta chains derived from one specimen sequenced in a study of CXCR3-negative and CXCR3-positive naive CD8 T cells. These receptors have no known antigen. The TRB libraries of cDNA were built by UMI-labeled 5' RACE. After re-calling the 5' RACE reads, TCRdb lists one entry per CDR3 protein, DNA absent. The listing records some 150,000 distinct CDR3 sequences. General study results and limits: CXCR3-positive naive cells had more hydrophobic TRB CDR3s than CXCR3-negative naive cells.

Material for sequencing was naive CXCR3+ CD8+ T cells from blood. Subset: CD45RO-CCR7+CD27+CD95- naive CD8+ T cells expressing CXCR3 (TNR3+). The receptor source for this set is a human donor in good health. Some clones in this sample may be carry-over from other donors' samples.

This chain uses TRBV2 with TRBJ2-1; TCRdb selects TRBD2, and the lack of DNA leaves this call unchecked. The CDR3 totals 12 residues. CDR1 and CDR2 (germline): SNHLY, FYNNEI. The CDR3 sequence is CASSGEGEEQFF.

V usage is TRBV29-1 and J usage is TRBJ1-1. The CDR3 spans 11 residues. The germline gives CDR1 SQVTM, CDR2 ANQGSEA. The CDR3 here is CSVDVGVEAFF. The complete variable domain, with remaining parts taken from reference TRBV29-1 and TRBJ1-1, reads SAVISQKPSRDICQRGTSLTIQCQVDSQVTMMFWYRQQPGQSLTLIATANQGSEATYESGFVIDKFPISRPNLTFSTLTVSNMSPEDSSIYLCSVDVGVEAFFGQGTRLTVV.

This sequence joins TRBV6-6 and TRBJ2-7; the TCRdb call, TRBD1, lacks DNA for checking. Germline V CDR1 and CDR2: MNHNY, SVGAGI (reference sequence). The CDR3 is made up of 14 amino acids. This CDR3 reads CASSYGDRPYEQYF.

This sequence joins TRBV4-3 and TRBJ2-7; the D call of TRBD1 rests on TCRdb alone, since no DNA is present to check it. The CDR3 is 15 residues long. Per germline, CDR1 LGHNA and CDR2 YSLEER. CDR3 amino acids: CASSQDVTGDYEQYF.

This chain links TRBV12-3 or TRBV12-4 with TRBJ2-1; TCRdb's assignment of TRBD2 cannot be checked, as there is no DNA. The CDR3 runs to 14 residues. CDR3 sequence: CASSASGGYNEQFF.

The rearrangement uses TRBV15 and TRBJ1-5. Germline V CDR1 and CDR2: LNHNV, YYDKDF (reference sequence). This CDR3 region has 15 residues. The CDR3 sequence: CATSRGRRDVQPQHF.

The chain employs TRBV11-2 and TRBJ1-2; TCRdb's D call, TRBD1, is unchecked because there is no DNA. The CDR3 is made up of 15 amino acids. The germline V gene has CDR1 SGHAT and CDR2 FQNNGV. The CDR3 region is CASSLGQGAPYGYTF.